What follows is one TCR beta chain and its context. Its antigen is unknown. The same CDR3 can be traced to other DNA sequences in this sample. Sequencing used immunoSEQ multiplex PCR; TCRdb keeps in-frame clones, though not all of them. The repertoire holds around 1.9 million clones, with roughly 93% as singletons. The source of the sample is a study of shared clonotypes between healthy human individuals. Germline lookup yields CDR1 PRHDT and CDR2 FYEKMQ (reference sequence). With 3 bases removed from V and 4 bases from J, the gap between germline ends came to 10 bases. The CDR3 has 13 residues. Naive CD8 cells lacked CD45RO, underwent positive selection for CCR7 and left out terminally differentiated effector memory CD45RA+ cells. Study-wide results and caveats: The sharing of 5% to 6.5% of naive CD4 clonotypes was seen across a few donors.

Sequenced input: naive CD8+ T cells from PBMCs. This TCR was recovered from a man younger than 35 in good health. Some clones in this sample may be carry-over from other donors' samples. The chain employs TRBV13 and TRBJ2-7; D possibly corresponds to TRBD1 (5 bases). CDR3 protein: CASSLGRDYEQYF. CDR3 DNA sequence: TGTGCCAGCAGCTTGGGCAGGGATTACGAGCAGTACTTC.